This TCR beta chain comes out of a study of cytomegalovirus exposure and HLA in healthy donors. Study information: Earlier, 95 million to 120 million unique TCR beta sequences were recovered from some 200 million T cells by an analysis. Study-wide results and limits: Clonal expansion, a later analysis showed, was greater in HLA-associated TCR beta chains than in equally common others. About 87% or about 30% of the time was how often most TCR beta V segments were productive, according to an earlier analysis.

Germline V CDR1 and CDR2: SEHNR, FQNEAQ (reference sequence). Trimming at V came to 5 bases and at J to 1 base, leaving 3 bases not matched to a gene. The CDR3 covers 15 residues. A word on this clone: No antigen is known for it.

The PCR used 60 Vbeta and 13 Jbeta primers. This table comes from immunoSEQ multiplex PCR, and its TCRdb copy is limited to in-frame clones, with some not included. The table shows 55,000 to 75,000 clones, with approximately 80% occurring only once. The receptor's source is a girl between 5 and 17 years old in good health and CMV-seropositive. Sequencing used PBMCs. The chain carries TRBV7-9 and TRBJ1-1, with 11 bases aligning to TRBD1. The CDR3 here is CASSIGTGGNTEAFF. The CDR3 nucleotides are TGTGCCAGCAGCATAGGGACAGGGGGGAACACTGAAGCTTTCTTT.